Listed here are 22 T cell receptor beta chains from one sample, sequenced in a study of shared clonotypes between healthy human individuals. Naive CD8 cells were CD45RO-negative, positively selected for CCR7, excluding terminally differentiated effector memory CD45RA+ cells. The data were produced by immunoSEQ multiplex PCR, yet TCRdb's version contains in-frame clones alone and is incomplete. The sample holds millions of clones, approximately 94% seen once. Sequenced input: naive CD8+ T cells sorted from blood. These TCRs come from a man aged 18 to 29 in good health.

This clone came up a few times. The V gene is TRBV6-6, the J gene TRBJ1-1; D might be TRBD1 (6 bases). From germline, CDR1 is MNHNY and CDR2 SVGAGI (reference sequence). The CDR3 spans 14 residues. Trimming removed 6 bases at V and 3 bases at J, with 14 bases between. CDR3 in DNA: TGTGCCAGCAGGCATTTGGGGGCCGACACTGAAGCTTTCTTT. It translates to CASRHLGADTEAFF.

V and J are TRBV10-2 and TRBJ2-2; D ambiguous. CDR1 WSHSY and CDR2 SAAADI come from the germline V gene. The V gene lost 2 bases and the J gene lost 4 bases, with 8 bases spanning the gap. The CDR3 contains 14 residues. CDR3 protein: CASSEALPTGELFF. The DNA of the CDR3 is TGCGCCAGCAGTGAGGCGCTCCCCACCGGGGAGCTGTTTTTT.

The rearrangement joins TRBV7-9 to TRBJ1-1; D call uncertain. The CDR3 totals 14 residues. The germline V gene has CDR1 SEHNR and CDR2 FQNEAQ (reference sequence). The ends were cut back, 3 bases at V and 5 bases at J, with 13 bases in the middle. The CDR3 is CASSFESGGTEAFF. The CDR3 DNA sequence: TGTGCCAGCAGCTTCGAGTCTGGAGGGACTGAAGCTTTCTTT.

About this clone: Since a much larger clone is just one base distant, this may be a read error. The same CDR3 is also encoded by other DNA sequences in this sample. V usage is TRBV6-6 and J usage is TRBJ2-7; the D gene could be TRBD1 or TRBD2 (6 bases each). From germline, CDR1 is MNHNY and CDR2 SVGAGI (reference sequence). The CDR3 sequence is 14 residues long. Trimming took off 3 bases at V and 0 bases at J, with 9 bases between the two ends. Here the CDR3 reads CASSYEGGSYEQYF. The CDR3 DNA is TGTGCCAGCAGTTATGAGGGGGGCTCCTACGAGCAGTACTTC.

In this sample, this clone turned up once. The chain is built from TRBV6-5 and TRBJ2-3, with TRBD2 matching over 11 bases. Unmatched junction bases numbered 5, after V lost 6 bases and J lost 6 bases. This CDR3 is built from 14 residues. The germline V gene has CDR1 MNHEY and CDR2 SVGAGI. The CDR3 DNA is TGTGCCAGCAGCCTACTAGCGGGAGCTGATACGCAGTATTTT. Its translation: CASSLLAGADTQYF.

V and J are TRBV29-1 and TRBJ1-1; D is ambiguous. The germline gives CDR1 SQVTM, CDR2 ANQGSEA. The CDR3 sequence is 13 residues long. Trimming left V 3 bases short and J 0 bases short, with 8 bases between. The CDR3 spells CSVETVMNTEAFF. For the CDR3, the DNA is TGCAGCGTTGAGACCGTTATGAACACTGAAGCTTTCTTT.

The chain has TRBV7-9 and TRBJ2-3, with 11 positions matching TRBD2. V lost 3 bases, J lost 6 bases, and 14 bases stayed unmatched. Germline lookup yields CDR1 SEHNR and CDR2 FQNEAQ (reference sequence). The CDR3 consists of 18 residues. This CDR3 is CASSFPHPLAGAGDTQYF. CDR3 nucleotides: TGTGCCAGCAGCTTTCCCCACCCACTAGCGGGGGCGGGGGATACGCAGTATTTT.

This chain links TRBV6-6 with TRBJ2-2; D is uncertain. Trimming stripped 2 bases from V and 5 bases from J, with 6 bases between. This CDR3 spans 13 amino acids. Germline lookup yields CDR1 MNHNY and CDR2 SVGAGI (reference sequence). CDR3 sequence: CASSYTVTGELFF. The CDR3, as DNA: TGTGCCAGCAGTTACACGGTTACCGGGGAGCTGTTTTTT.

This chain connects TRBV19 to TRBJ1-5; D remains unclear. Deletions cut 5 bases from V and 3 bases from J, with 5 bases between. The CDR3 runs to 12 residues. CDR1 is LNHDA and CDR2 is SQIVND in the germline V gene (reference sequence). The chain's CDR3 is CASSHLNQPQHF. In DNA form, the CDR3 reads TGTGCCAGTAGTCATCTCAATCAGCCCCAGCATTTT.

V is TRBV4-1 and J is TRBJ2-2, with 8 bases identical to TRBD1. The length of the CDR3 is 17 residues. Germline V CDR1 and CDR2: MGHRA, YSYEKL. The V and J ends lost 5 bases and 4 bases, in that order; junction bases with no gene match: 12. CDR3 in DNA: TGCGCCAGCAGCAGGGATCCTAAGACAGGGGCCACCGGGGAGCTGTTTTTT. This sequence encodes CASSRDPKTGATGELFF.

The J gene is TRBJ2-7, the V gene TRBV2; D perhaps matches TRBD2 (6 bases). Trimming left V 9 bases short and J 0 bases short, with 21 bases between. The CDR3 runs to 16 residues. CDR1 and CDR2 from the germline V gene are SNHLY and FYNNEI. This CDR3 reads CASRDLEGTLSYEQYF. In DNA, the CDR3 is TGTGCCAGTAGAGACTTGGAGGGCACACTCTCCTACGAGCAGTACTTC.

The rearrangement uses TRBV2 and TRBJ1-5, with D hard to call. This CDR3 has 18 residues. Germline assignment: CDR1 SNHLY and CDR2 FYNNEI. V lost 2 bases and J lost 0, with 17 bases in between. Written as DNA, the CDR3 is TGTGCCAGCAGTGAATTGGGTTTGGCAGTTTATAGCAATCAGCCCCAGCATTTT. Translated, it gives CASSELGLAVYSNQPQHF.

Regarding this clone: Germline and junction disagree at one end, which may indicate a read error. This sequence joins TRBV9 and TRBJ2-1, with TRBD1 matching 7 bases. Germline lookup yields CDR1 SGDLS and CDR2 YYNGEE. The CDR3 runs 15 residues. CDR3 DNA: TGTGCCAGCAGCGAGGGGGCACGCTCCGACAATGAGCAGTTCTTC. Encoded protein: CASSEGARSDNEQFF.

The rearrangement joins TRBV7-9 to TRBJ2-7; 8 nucleotides align to TRBD2. This CDR3 contains 15 residues. The V gene's germline CDR1 is SEHNR and CDR2 FQNEAQ (reference sequence). After removal of 1 base from V and 5 bases from J, the junction contained 7 bases not matched to a gene. CDR3 sequence: CASSLVGLAFHEQYF. The CDR3 region has the DNA TGTGCCAGCAGCTTAGTTGGACTAGCTTTCCACGAGCAGTACTTC.

This sequence joins TRBV10-2 and TRBJ2-1; 9 bases fit TRBD2. The CDR3 extends over 16 amino acids. CDR1 is WSHSY and CDR2 is SAAADI in the germline V gene. J was trimmed by 8 bases and V by 7 bases; bases with no gene match: 15. The CDR3 DNA is TGCGCCAGCACCGAGTGGGGACTAGCCTCACTTGATGAGCAGTTCTTC. Its protein is CASTEWGLASLDEQFF.

This clone was counted a single time. The CDR3 DNA reads as TGTGCCAGCAGCCCCCGACCACTCACAGATACGCAGTATTTT. Encoded protein: CASSPRPLTDTQYF. The chain carries TRBV9 and TRBJ2-3; D call uncertain. From germline, CDR1 is SGDLS and CDR2 YYNGEE. CDR3 size: 14 residues. V lost 4 bases and J lost 2, with 11 bases in between.

The chain is built from TRBV6-5 and TRBJ2-7; no clear D gene. The CDR3 runs to 15 residues. Deletions cut 6 bases from V and 3 bases from J, with 18 bases between. Per the germline V gene, CDR1 is MNHEY and CDR2 is SVGAGI. CDR3 in DNA: TGTGCCAGCAGACCCCTCCAGGCACAGAACTACGAGCAGTACTTC. Its protein product is CASRPLQAQNYEQYF.

J is TRBJ1-3 and V is TRBV9; no clear D gene. Deletions cut 0 bases from V and 0 bases from J, with 7 bases between. Germline V gene sequence: CDR1 SGDLS, CDR2 YYNGEE. The CDR3 is made up of 15 amino acids. The DNA of the CDR3 is TGTGCCAGCAGCGTAGCCGGGAACTCTGGAAACACCATATATTTT. Translating gives CASSVAGNSGNTIYF.

Remarks on this clone: The sample carries other DNA sequences with the same CDR3. The chain links TRBV5-5 to TRBJ1-2, with D unclear. This CDR3 has 14 residues. Looked up from germline, CDR1 is SGHKS and CDR2 is YYEKEE (reference sequence). Between the trimmed V and J ends, which lost 0 bases and 3 bases, there was a span of 9 bases. In DNA form, the CDR3 reads TGTGCCAGCAGCTTGGGACTATCGGACTATGGCTACACCTTC. It is translated as CASSLGLSDYGYTF.

V gene TRBV5-8 combines with J gene TRBJ2-1; 16 bases match TRBD2. The CDR3 spans 18 residues. After removal of 4 bases from V and 2 bases from J, the junction contained 6 bases not matched to a gene. The germline CDR1 and CDR2 sequences are SGHTS and YDEGEE. The CDR3 is CASSRRGTSGRAYNEQFF. In nucleotides, the CDR3 is TGTGCCAGCAGCCGTCGAGGGACTAGCGGGAGGGCCTACAATGAGCAGTTCTTC. The full variable domain, with the rest looked up from reference TRBV5-8 and TRBJ2-1, is EAGVTQSPTHLIKTRGQQATLRCSPISGHTSVYWYQQALGLGLQFLLWYDEGEERNRGNFPPRFSGRQFPNYSSELNVNALELEDSALYLCASSRRGTSGRAYNEQFFGPGTRLTVL.

The chain uses TRBV28 and TRBJ2-5, with 7 bases that match TRBD1. CDR1 is MDHEN and CDR2 is SYDVKM in the germline V gene. The CDR3 runs 19 residues. Germline trimming cut 3 bases from V and 2 bases from J; bases unmatched to any gene: 18. The CDR3 DNA reads as TGTGCCAGCAGTTTGTCCCTCCCGGGACAGTTAACCAAACAAGAGACCCAGTACTTC. Amino acids: CASSLSLPGQLTKQETQYF.

Points on this clone: Other nucleotide sequences from this sample produce the same CDR3. The rearrangement uses TRBV6-6 and TRBJ2-1; 8 bases agree with TRBD2. After removal of 3 bases from V and 4 bases from J, the junction contained 8 bases not matched to a gene. The CDR3 extends over 16 amino acids. The germline V gene encodes CDR1 MNHNY and CDR2 SVGAGI (reference sequence). The CDR3 nucleotides are TGTGCCAGCAGTTATGTGGCGGGAGGACCATACAATGAGCAGTTCTTC. This gives the protein CASSYVAGGPYNEQFF.